These 23 T cell receptor beta chains were all obtained from the same sample, sequenced in a study of CD8 T cells in ankylosing spondylitis. TCRdb analysed the 5' RACE reads with MiXCR anew, one entry per CDR3 protein. The profile shows nearly 250,000 distinct CDR3 sequences, roughly a third of them singletons. The specimen was blood, either unsorted or a sorted T cell fraction (not recorded which). These receptors all come from a male donor with ankylosing spondylitis or in good health (not recorded which).

The CDR3 reads CSARKTVNEKLFF. The CDR3 nucleotides are TGCAGTGCTAGAAAAACGGTGAATGAAAAACTGTTTTTT. This rearrangement joins TRBV20-1 to TRBJ1-4, with no clear D. Germline V gives CDR1 DFQATT, CDR2 SNEGSKA (reference sequence). The CDR3 has 13 residues. V lost 2 bases and J 5 bases, leaving 9 bases between the germline ends.

The chain has TRBV5-1 and TRBJ2-7; D is unclear. The CDR3 is 14 residues long. Germline CDR1 and CDR2: SGHRS and YFSETQ. V was cut by 0 bases and J by 2 bases, with 9 bases left in between. The CDR3 loop is CASSLDPSPYEQYF. The DNA for the CDR3 is TGCGCCAGCAGCTTGGACCCCAGCCCCTACGAGCAGTACTTC.

This clonotype came up many times. The chain couples TRBV6-4 to TRBJ2-7, with D possibly matching TRBD1 (5 bases). CDR1 is MRHNA, CDR2 SNTAGT, per germline. V lost 4 bases and J lost 3, with 10 bases in between. The CDR3 consists of 13 residues. In nucleotides, the CDR3 is TGTGCCAGCAGTGTACAGGTTGGCTACGAGCAGTACTTC. Translation: CASSVQVGYEQYF.

The chain links TRBV5-6 to TRBJ1-5; no definite D call. V was shortened by 1 base and J by 2 bases, with 10 bases between the two germline ends. The CDR3 totals 15 residues. In germline, CDR1 is SGHDT, CDR2 YYEEEE. CDR3 nucleotides: TGTGCCAGCAGCTTGTTTCGGGTGGGCAATCAGCCCCAGCATTTT. This gives the protein CASSLFRVGNQPQHF.

This clonotype turned up a few times. The chain carries TRBV29-1 and TRBJ1-4; D ambiguous. V was cut by 4 bases and J by 10 bases, with 13 bases left in between. There are 12 residues in the CDR3. CDR1 and CDR2 (germline): SQVTM, ANQGSEA. The CDR3 protein is CSVALEAGKLFF. CDR3 DNA sequence: TGCAGCGTTGCCCTGGAGGCGGGAAAACTGTTTTTT.

At least ten counts were recorded for this clonotype. J is TRBJ1-1 and V is TRBV29-1; TRBD1 might be the D (6 bases). The CDR3 length is 10 residues. The germline V gene encodes CDR1 SQVTM and CDR2 ANQGSEA. V shed 6 bases and J shed 8 bases, with 10 bases lying between them. Here the CDR3 reads CSVEGVEAFF. The CDR3 region has the DNA TGCAGCGTAGAGGGGGTCGAAGCTTTCTTT.

This clonotype was seen only a few times. The V and J genes are TRBV6-5 and TRBJ1-1; TRBD1 is a possible D gene (5 bases). The CDR3 is 15 residues long. Germline V gene lookup returns CDR1 MNHEY and CDR2 SVGAGI. Trimming shortened V by 2 bases and J by 4 bases, and 14 bases separated the two germline ends. CDR3 DNA: TGTGCCAGCAGTTACGGGGGGGACGGGACCACTGAAGCTTTCTTT. This sequence encodes CASSYGGDGTTEAFF.

The V and J genes are TRBV5-1 and TRBJ2-7; D is possibly TRBD1 or TRBD2 (6 bases each). The CDR3 totals 13 residues. V gave up 6 bases and J gave up 2 bases, with 12 bases separating them. Germline V gene lookup returns CDR1 SGHRS and CDR2 YFSETQ. CDR3 amino acids: CASTDRGPYEQYF. The CDR3 DNA reads TGCGCCAGCACTGATCGGGGGCCCTACGAGCAGTACTTC.

The V and J genes are TRBV7-8 and TRBJ1-4, with 7 bases lining up with TRBD1. J gave up 3 bases and V 5 bases, and 6 bases lay outside the gene matches. This CDR3 spans 15 amino acids. Germline CDR1 is SGHVS and CDR2 is FQNEAQ. The CDR3 protein is CASSPGTAPNEKLFF. The CDR3 DNA reads as TGTGCCAGCAGCCCAGGGACAGCCCCTAATGAAAAACTGTTTTTT.

This clonotype turned up a few times. The V call is TRBV12-3 or TRBV12-4, the J call TRBJ1-2; D remains ambiguous. The V gene lost 2 bases and the J gene lost 0 bases, with 10 bases spanning the gap. The CDR3 has 15 residues. The CDR3 DNA is TGTGCCAGCAGTTTATCACAAGGGCCTAACTATGGCTACACCTTC. Protein sequence: CASSLSQGPNYGYTF.

This clonotype was detected only a few times. The rearrangement joins TRBV9 to TRBJ2-2, with D possibly TRBD2 on 6 matching bases. The V gene lost 0 bases and the J gene lost 2 bases, with 11 bases spanning the gap. CDR3 size: 16 residues. Germline V gene sequence: CDR1 SGDLS, CDR2 YYNGEE. DNA for the CDR3: TGTGCCAGCAGCGTAGGAGGTAGCGGAAACACCGGGGAGCTGTTTTTT. It translates to CASSVGGSGNTGELFF.

The chain combines TRBV5-1 with TRBJ1-4, with D perhaps matching TRBD1 (5 bases). The CDR3 spans 14 residues. Per germline, CDR1 SGHRS and CDR2 YFSETQ. Trimming removed 3 bases at V and 8 bases at J, with 14 bases between. CDR3 loop: CASSSGTEGEKLFF. In DNA, the CDR3 is TGCGCCAGCAGCTCCGGGACGGAGGGAGAAAAACTGTTTTTT. Variable domain in full (rest from reference TRBV5-1 and TRBJ1-4): KAGVTQTPRYLIKTRGQQVTLSCSPISGHRSVSWYQQTPGQGLQFLFEYFSETQRNKGNFPGRFSGRQFSNSRSEMNVSTLELGDSALYLCASSSGTEGEKLFFGSGTQLSVL.

This clonotype was detected only a few times. The chain couples TRBV20-1 to TRBJ1-5, with D perhaps TRBD1 (5 bases). CDR1 DFQATT and CDR2 SNEGSKA come from the germline V gene (reference sequence). The CDR3 is 16 amino acids. Trimming cost V 3 bases and J 10 bases, with 25 bases left between them. The CDR3 sequence is CSARVGGPDFQGPQHF. The CDR3 DNA reads TGCAGTGCTAGGGTAGGCGGGCCGGACTTTCAGGGTCCCCAGCATTTT.

This clonotype was observed a few times. V and J are TRBV11-2 and TRBJ1-5; D is unresolved. The ends were cut back, 2 bases at V and 4 bases at J, with 6 bases in the middle. This CDR3 is 13 amino acids long. Germline V gene sequence: CDR1 SGHAT, CDR2 FQNNGV. The CDR3 reads CASSLNRNQPQHF. CDR3 DNA: TGTGCCAGCAGCTTAAACCGGAATCAGCCCCAGCATTTT.

The sample holds one count of this clonotype. V usage is TRBV6-1 and J usage is TRBJ1-3; the D is unclear. Trimming shortened V by 6 bases and J by 0 bases, and 18 bases separated the two germline ends. The CDR3 is made up of 17 amino acids. The germline CDR1 and CDR2 sequences are MNHNS and SASEGT. The CDR3 is CASSPPWAQNSGNTIYF. The CDR3 coding sequence is TGTGCCAGCAGCCCCCCTTGGGCACAAAACTCTGGAAACACCATATATTTT.

The genes are TRBV28 and TRBJ1-2; D unresolved. This CDR3 spans 12 amino acids. V was shortened by 6 bases and J by 10 bases, with 15 bases between the two germline ends. Germline values: CDR1 MDHEN, CDR2 SYDVKM. The DNA of the CDR3 is TGTGCCAGCAGCCCCTACATGAGGGACTACACCTTC. It codes for CASSPYMRDYTF.

The chain couples TRBV19 to TRBJ1-2, with a weak D call TRBD1 (6 bases). With 8 bases removed from V and 5 bases from J, the gap between germline ends came to 15 bases. The CDR3 loop spans 13 amino acids. CDR1 is LNHDA and CDR2 is SQIVND in the germline V gene (reference sequence). CDR3 sequence: CASRTGTGYGYTF. The CDR3 nucleotides read TGTGCCAGTCGAACAGGGACGGGGTATGGCTACACCTTC.

The V call is TRBV29-1, the J call TRBJ2-7; TRBD1 is a possible D gene (5 bases). V dropped 3 bases and J dropped 7 bases, with 16 bases sitting between them. Germline assignment: CDR1 SQVTM and CDR2 ANQGSEA. The CDR3 extends over 13 amino acids. The CDR3 protein is CSVEDNRSGEQYF. In nucleotides, the CDR3 is TGCAGCGTTGAGGACAACCGGAGTGGGGAGCAGTACTTC.

This clonotype has just a few counts. The chain joins TRBV29-1 to TRBJ1-2; 9 nucleotides match TRBD1. This CDR3 is built from 15 residues. Looked up from germline, CDR1 is SQVTM and CDR2 is ANQGSEA. V shed 6 bases, J shed 6 bases, and the junction held 14 bases outside the gene matches. The CDR3 region has the DNA TGCAGCGTAGAATCATGGGACAGGGAGGTGAATGGCTACACCTTC. Encoded protein: CSVESWDREVNGYTF.

The rearrangement links TRBV7-8 to TRBJ2-5; 7 nucleotides agree with TRBD1. The ends lost 3 bases at V and 5 bases at J; junction bases unmatched: 6. CDR1 and CDR2 from the germline V gene are SGHVS and FQNEAQ. The CDR3 runs to 14 residues. CDR3 DNA: TGTGCCAGCAGCTTGATGGTACAGGGGGAGACCCAGTACTTC. The encoded protein is CASSLMVQGETQYF.

The chain joins TRBV5-1 to TRBJ2-7; no clear D. V was shortened by 2 bases and J by 0 bases, with 12 bases between the two germline ends. CDR3 length: 15 residues. CDR1 and CDR2 (germline): SGHRS, YFSETQ. CDR3: CASSFSGSLSYEQYF. In DNA, the CDR3 is TGCGCCAGCAGCTTTAGTGGTTCGCTCTCCTACGAGCAGTACTTC.

The chain is built from TRBV12-3 or TRBV12-4 and TRBJ1-1; perhaps TRBD1 as D (5 bases). The ends were cut back, 6 bases at V and 6 bases at J, with 17 bases in the middle. The CDR3 runs to 14 residues. The CDR3 loop reads CASSISRGSAEAFF. CDR3 coding DNA: TGTGCCAGCAGCATCAGTCGGGGGTCCGCTGAAGCTTTCTTT.

The V gene is TRBV12-3 or TRBV12-4, the J gene TRBJ2-2; 8 bases map to TRBD2. Losses at the gene ends were 5 bases for V and 5 bases for J; bases not matched to a gene: 13. The CDR3 is 17 amino acids. CDR3 in DNA: TGTGCCAGCAGTCCCACCGTGAGCGGGGGAGGAACCGGGGAGCTGTTTTTT. As protein: CASSPTVSGGGTGELFF.